These T cell receptor beta chains were read from a single sample in a study of T-cell reconstitution after alpha-beta-depleted transplantation in children. MiXCR was run by TCRdb on the PCR reads, yielding one entry per CDR3 protein. The data contain just under 150,000 distinct CDR3 sequences, around 9% of them singletons. The input for sequencing was PBMCs, mostly from graft donor cells, taken 180 days after TCRalphabeta/CD19-depleted stem cell transplant. Every receptor here comes from a female patient under 10 years old who had a stem cell transplant for congenital amegakaryocytic thrombocytopenia, so the T cells may come from the graft donor. Each CDR3 is given with its conserved first and last residue.

v_call: TRBV20-1
cdr3_aa: CSARYGGPGAEAFF

v_call: TRBV10-3
cdr3_aa: CAISEGTLKGETQYF

v_call: TRBV2
cdr3_aa: CASSEQHYEQYF

v_call: TRBV29-1
cdr3_aa: CSVAGLGASGRMDTQYF

v_call: TRBV29-1
cdr3_aa: CSVRPGFRTEAFF

v_call: TRBV28
cdr3_aa: CASSRTGNQETQYF

v_call: TRBV20-1
cdr3_aa: CSLTGAYEQYF

v_call: TRBV28
cdr3_aa: CASSFWTLNTEAFF

v_call: TRBV20-1
cdr3_aa: CSAPRRRSYEQYF

v_call: TRBV20-1
cdr3_aa: CSARVVLGDTQYF

v_call: TRBV5-8
cdr3_aa: CASSFDRDIEAFF

v_call: TRBV10-3
cdr3_aa: CAIITGRARPAGLYGYTF

v_call: TRBV5-1
cdr3_aa: CASSLSAGDGDTQYF

v_call: TRBV7-8
cdr3_aa: CASSLSTNNQPQHF

v_call: TRBV27
cdr3_aa: CASSLQLGGADTQYF

v_call: TRBV24-1
cdr3_aa: CATSDFGPKGEHEQFF

v_call: TRBV20-1
cdr3_aa: CSARKTGSSYEQYF

v_call: TRBV6-2/TRBV6-3
cdr3_aa: CASSLTGWAGELFF

v_call: TRBV5-1
cdr3_aa: CASSVGPQVSIEQYF

v_call: TRBV5-6
cdr3_aa: CASSLWGGDSTDTQYF

v_call: TRBV3-1
cdr3_aa: CASSQDGIFKGTGPSYNEQFF

v_call: TRBV28
cdr3_aa: CASTYALNEQFF

v_call: TRBV9
cdr3_aa: CASSAEGGRAYNEQFF

v_call: TRBV7-8
cdr3_aa: CASSLAGAGDTQYF

v_call: TRBV28
cdr3_aa: CASSPSGGSYEQYF

v_call: TRBV5-1
cdr3_aa: CASSLGGTGPYEQYF

v_call: TRBV7-2
cdr3_aa: CASSFGGALTDTQYF

v_call: TRBV6-1
cdr3_aa: CASSERSGTGTEQYF

v_call: TRBV28
cdr3_aa: CASSFLKQYF

v_call: TRBV21-1
cdr3_aa: CASSKYRQGRPNEKLFF

v_call: TRBV30
cdr3_aa: CAWSVGGKGYEQYF

v_call: TRBV12-3/TRBV12-4
cdr3_aa: CASSPGPSDNSPLHF

v_call: TRBV3-1
cdr3_aa: CASSQVSTAGELFF

v_call: TRBV9
cdr3_aa: CASSVGSAGGTDTQYF

v_call: TRBV28
cdr3_aa: CASIHRAGTANYGYTF

v_call: TRBV28
cdr3_aa: CASRLTGATEAFF

v_call: TRBV28
cdr3_aa: CASIAYSNQPQHF

v_call: TRBV4-3
cdr3_aa: CASSQDLGRGFGTQYF

v_call: TRBV6-1
cdr3_aa: CASSRDRGNQPQHF

v_call: TRBV12-3/TRBV12-4
cdr3_aa: CASRKASGRAFADTQYF